These 25 T cell receptor beta chains were all obtained from the same sample, sequenced in a study of resident and recirculating memory T cells in vitiligo. Here immunoSEQ multiplex PCR was the method, and the copy in TCRdb shows in-frame clones only, minus some. The sample includes around 70,000 clones, roughly 92% of them seen just once. The specimen was blood. These receptors were collected from a male donor with vitiligo.

This sequence joins TRBV9 and TRBJ2-3; 10 positions match TRBD2. This CDR3 has 16 amino acids. CDR1 is SGDLS and CDR2 is YYNGEE in the germline V gene. Trimming cost V 3 bases and J 1 base; bases outside gene matches: 5. CDR3 protein: CASSGSSGGRTDTQYF. DNA for the CDR3: TGTGCCAGCAGCGGATCTAGCGGGGGCCGCACAGATACGCAGTATTTT.

This rearrangement joins TRBV28 to TRBJ1-5, with D possibly matching TRBD1 (6 bases). This CDR3 spans 17 amino acids. Germline CDR1 reads MDHEN; CDR2 reads SYDVKM. V lost 2 bases and J 5 bases, leaving 19 bases between the germline ends. The DNA for the CDR3 is TGTGCCAGCAGTTTAGGGGGCCTCGGCCCCCCCGATCAGCCCCAGCATTTT. As protein: CASSLGGLGPPDQPQHF.

The chain is built from TRBV2 and TRBJ2-2; D remains unclear. CDR1 and CDR2 from the germline V gene are SNHLY and FYNNEI. This CDR3 region has 14 residues. Deletions cut 6 bases from V and 0 bases from J, with 8 bases between. The DNA for the CDR3 is TGTGCCAGCAGGTCCAGGCCGAACACCGGGGAGCTGTTTTTT. This encodes CASRSRPNTGELFF.

CDR3 DNA sequence: TGTGCCAGCAGTTTAAACAGGGTAAACACTGAAGCTTTCTTT. Encoded protein: CASSLNRVNTEAFF. The rearrangement links TRBV27 to TRBJ1-1, with a weak D call TRBD1 (6 bases). V lost 2 bases and J 2 bases, leaving 9 bases between the germline ends. In germline, CDR1 is MNHEY, CDR2 SMNVEV (reference sequence). This CDR3 spans 14 amino acids.

This sequence joins TRBV4-2 and TRBJ2-2; TRBD1 might be the D (6 bases). Trimming shortened V by 3 bases and J by 6 bases, and 14 bases separated the two germline ends. Germline CDR1 LGHNA, CDR2 YNFKEQ. The CDR3 extends over 15 amino acids. The chain's CDR3 is CASSQGQGNAGELFF. Written as DNA, the CDR3 is TGTGCCAGCAGCCAGGGGCAGGGGAATGCCGGGGAGCTGTTTTTT.

This chain joins TRBV7-3 and TRBJ1-6; TRBD1 agrees at 9 bases. CDR1 and CDR2 (germline): SGHTA, FQGTGA. The V and J ends lost 5 bases and 7 bases, in that order; junction bases with no gene match: 6. This CDR3 has 15 amino acids. The CDR3 loop reads CASSEQGAANSPLHF. The CDR3 DNA reads TGTGCCAGCAGCGAACAGGGGGCGGCAAATTCACCCCTCCACTTT.

This chain uses TRBV27 with TRBJ1-6, with D tentatively TRBD1 (5 bases). V gave up 3 bases and J gave up 10 bases, with 19 bases separating them. The CDR3 has 16 amino acids. The germline V gene has CDR1 MNHEY and CDR2 SMNVEV (reference sequence). The CDR3, as DNA: TGTGCCAGCAGTTTCGACAGCCAACCCGTGCGGTCACCCCTCCACTTT. Its protein is CASSFDSQPVRSPLHF.

The rearrangement uses TRBV6-5 and TRBJ2-7; TRBD1 agrees at 8 bases. Germline V gene sequence: CDR1 MNHEY, CDR2 SVGAGI. CDR3 length equals 13 residues. The V gene end was trimmed by 2 bases and the J gene end by 6 bases; junction bases not matched to a gene: 3. CDR3 DNA: TGTGCCAGCAGTTACACACAGGGGGGCGAGCAGTACTTC. Encoded protein: CASSYTQGGEQYF.

V is TRBV4-2 and J is TRBJ2-7, with D possibly being TRBD1 (5 bases). CDR1 is LGHNA, CDR2 YNFKEQ, per germline. V was pared by 0 bases and J by 2 bases, with 11 bases between. CDR3 size: 15 residues. In nucleotides, the CDR3 is TGTGCCAGCAGCCAAGAAAAGGGGTTCACCTACGAGCAGTACTTC. Protein product: CASSQEKGFTYEQYF.

V and J are TRBV7-7 and TRBJ2-1, with 8 bases lining up with TRBD1. CDR1 is SSHAT, CDR2 FNYEAQ, per germline (reference sequence). The trim removed 2 bases at V and 6 bases at J, leaving 6 bases unmatched. CDR3 length: 15 residues. The CDR3, as DNA: TGTGCCAGCAGCTTATACGAGACAGGGGTCAATGAGCAGTTCTTC. Residues: CASSLYETGVNEQFF.

The V and J genes are TRBV6-1 and TRBJ1-1; a possible D gene is TRBD1 (6 bases). V was clipped by 9 bases and J by 14 bases, with 19 bases between them. CDR3 length: 11 residues. CDR1 and CDR2 (germline): MNHNS, SASEGT. The CDR3 nucleotides read TGTGCCAGTACCCTTATTGGGGGGGGCTTCTTT. This translates into CASTLIGGGFF.

The genes are TRBV10-2 and TRBJ1-1, with 7 positions matching TRBD1. Germline CDR1 is WSHSY and CDR2 is SAAADI. V trimming: 3 bases; J trimming: 1 base; junction bases outside the gene matches: 5. CDR3 length: 15 residues. CDR3 bases: TGCGCCAGCAGTGACGGGAGACAGGGGAACACTGAAGCTTTCTTT. This encodes CASSDGRQGNTEAFF.

The chain has TRBV5-4 and TRBJ1-1; 7 bases map to TRBD1. J lost 5 bases, V lost 4 bases, and 11 bases had no gene match. There are 15 residues in the CDR3. In germline, CDR1 is SGHNT, CDR2 YYREEE (reference sequence). This chain's CDR3 is CASSAIDRERTEAFF. The CDR3 DNA reads TGTGCCAGCAGCGCTATCGACAGGGAGAGGACTGAAGCTTTCTTT.

The rearrangement joins TRBV5-1 to TRBJ1-1; D unresolved. CDR3 length: 15 amino acids. V was shortened by 3 bases and J by 1 base, with 13 bases between the two germline ends. Germline V CDR1 and CDR2: SGHRS, YFSETQ. CDR3 coding DNA: TGCGCCAGCAGCTCTACTGATTATTCGAACACTGAAGCTTTCTTT. Translation: CASSSTDYSNTEAFF.

The gene calls are TRBV10-1 and TRBJ1-5; 10 bases match TRBD1. The CDR3 contains 16 residues. With 0 bases clipped from V and 7 bases from J, the junction kept 6 bases outside the gene matches. Germline V gene lookup returns CDR1 WNHNN and CDR2 SYGVQD (reference sequence). The CDR3 nucleotides are TGCGCCAGCAGTGAGTCGGGACAGGGGCTAGGACAGCCCCAGCATTTT. Amino acid sequence: CASSESGQGLGQPQHF.

The J gene is TRBJ1-1, the V gene TRBV5-1, with D tentatively TRBD1 (6 bases). Trimming left V 0 bases short and J 0 bases short, with 9 bases between. The CDR3 is 15 residues long. Germline V lookup: CDR1 SGHRS, CDR2 YFSETQ. CDR3: CASSLAGGMNTEAFF. The CDR3 DNA follows: TGCGCCAGCAGCTTGGCGGGGGGCATGAACACTGAAGCTTTCTTT.

This clone was found once. The rearrangement uses TRBV7-2 and TRBJ2-1; 8 nucleotides line up with TRBD1. Per the germline V gene, CDR1 is SGHTA and CDR2 is FQGNSA. This CDR3 comprises 13 residues. After removal of 5 bases from V and 9 bases from J, the junction contained 6 bases not matched to a gene. CDR3 DNA sequence: TGTGCCAGCAGCGGAGGACAGGGTCGTGAGCAGTTCTTC. Translating gives CASSGGQGREQFF.

V is TRBV7-3 and J is TRBJ2-3, with 15 bases identical to TRBD2. Trimming at V came to 5 bases and at J to 5 bases, leaving 5 bases not matched to a gene. The CDR3 extends over 16 amino acids. In germline, CDR1 is SGHTA, CDR2 FQGTGA. Here the CDR3 DNA reads TGTGCCAGCAGCAACGGACTAGCGGGGGGGCAAGATACGCAGTATTTT. Protein product: CASSNGLAGGQDTQYF.

V is TRBV4-1 and J is TRBJ1-5, with unresolved D. V was shortened by 0 bases and J by 7 bases, with 10 bases between the two germline ends. Germline CDR1 is MGHRA and CDR2 is YSYEKL. The CDR3 length is 14 residues. In nucleotides, the CDR3 is TGCGCCAGCAGCCAAGATCCGTGGAGACAGCCCCAGCATTTT. Translation gives CASSQDPWRQPQHF.

The J gene is TRBJ1-1, the V gene TRBV7-6, with unresolved D. CDR1 SGHVS and CDR2 FNYEAQ come from the germline V gene. The CDR3 is 15 residues long. V dropped 5 bases and J dropped 1 base, with 14 bases sitting between them. CDR3 sequence reads: CASSPRVQRNTEAFF. Written as DNA, the CDR3 is TGTGCCAGCAGCCCTCGGGTCCAGAGGAACACTGAAGCTTTCTTT.

The rearrangement uses TRBV7-3 and TRBJ2-3; 12 positions agree with TRBD2. The V gene's germline CDR1 is SGHTA and CDR2 FQGTGA. The CDR3 has 17 amino acids. J lost 2 bases, V lost 5 bases, and 8 bases had no gene match. CDR3: CASSPQLAGGPTDTQYF. In DNA, the CDR3 is TGTGCCAGCAGCCCCCAACTAGCGGGGGGACCCACAGATACGCAGTATTTT. Looking up the rest from reference TRBV7-3 and TRBJ2-3 gives the full variable domain: GAGVSQTPSNKVTEKGKYVELRCDPISGHTALYWYRQSLGQGPEFLIYFQGTGAADDSGLPNDRFFAVRPEGSVSTLKIQRTERGDSAVYLCASSPQLAGGPTDTQYFGPGTRLTVL.

This clone is a singleton in its sample. The rearrangement links TRBV7-3 to TRBJ1-1, with TRBD1 matching over 12 bases. V gave up 5 bases and J gave up 8 bases; unmatched junction bases: 3. The germline V gene encodes CDR1 SGHTA and CDR2 FQGTGA. The length of the CDR3 is 13 residues. Written as DNA, the CDR3 is TGTGCCAGCAGCCCGGGACAGGGGGCCGAAGCTTTCTTT. As protein: CASSPGQGAEAFF.

The rearrangement joins TRBV5-8 to TRBJ2-5; 9 bases map to TRBD1. CDR1 is SGHTS, CDR2 YDEGEE, per germline. This CDR3 has 14 amino acids. The V and J ends lost 5 bases and 4 bases, in that order; junction bases with no gene match: 6. The CDR3 is CASSRTGELETQYF. The CDR3 nucleotides are TGTGCCAGCAGTCGGACAGGGGAATTAGAGACCCAGTACTTC.

J is TRBJ1-2 and V is TRBV9; 7 positions agree with TRBD1. This CDR3 region has 14 residues. CDR1 and CDR2 from the germline V gene are SGDLS and YYNGEE. V trimming: 4 bases; J trimming: 2 bases; junction bases outside the gene matches: 5. In DNA form, the CDR3 reads TGTGCCAGCAGCACCTGGGACAGCAACTATGGCTACACCTTC. It translates to CASSTWDSNYGYTF.

The chain joins TRBV13 to TRBJ1-3; 7 bases fit TRBD1. Trimming at V came to 5 bases and at J to 3 bases, leaving 13 bases not matched to a gene. CDR3 size: 17 residues. The germline gives CDR1 PRHDT, CDR2 FYEKMQ (reference sequence). CDR3 in DNA: TGTGCCAGCAGCCCGAAGGGGGCAGGGAGATATGGAAACACCATATATTTT. This gives the protein CASSPKGAGRYGNTIYF.